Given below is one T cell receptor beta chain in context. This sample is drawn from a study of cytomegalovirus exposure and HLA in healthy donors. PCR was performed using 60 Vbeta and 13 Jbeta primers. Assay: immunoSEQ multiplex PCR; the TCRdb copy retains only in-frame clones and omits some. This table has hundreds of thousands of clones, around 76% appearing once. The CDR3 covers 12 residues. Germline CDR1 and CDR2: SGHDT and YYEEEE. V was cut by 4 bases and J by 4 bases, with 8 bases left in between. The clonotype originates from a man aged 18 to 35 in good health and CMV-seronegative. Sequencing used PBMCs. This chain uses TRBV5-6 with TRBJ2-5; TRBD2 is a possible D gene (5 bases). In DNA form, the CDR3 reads TGTGCCAGCAGCCCCCGGGGAGAGACCCAGTACTTC. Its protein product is CASSPRGETQYF.